The 11 T cell receptor beta chains reported below all come from one sample, sequenced in a study of tumor-infiltrating lymphocytes in localized non-small cell lung cancer. Clones were read by immunoSEQ multiplex PCR, and TCRdb kept only the in-frame ones, dropping some. Here the sample spans approximately 24,000 clones, 50% to 70% being singletons. What was sequenced was lung tumor tissue. The origin of the receptors is a human donor with non-small cell lung cancer.

The chain has TRBV7-9 and TRBJ1-1; D gene unclear. This CDR3 spans 12 amino acids. V was shortened by 2 bases and J by 9 bases, with 10 bases between the two germline ends. From germline, CDR1 is SEHNR and CDR2 FQNEAQ (reference sequence). CDR3 nucleotides: TGTGCCAGCAGCTTACAGTACAGTCAAGCTTTCTTT. Translation gives CASSLQYSQAFF.

This clone showed up just once. This chain joins TRBV29-1 and TRBJ2-3; 9 nucleotides line up with TRBD1. Per germline, CDR1 SQVTM and CDR2 ANQGSEA. The CDR3 is 14 amino acids. After removal of 6 bases from V and 3 bases from J, the junction contained 7 bases not matched to a gene. CDR3: CSVRTGVLTDTQYF. The CDR3 DNA follows: TGCAGCGTCCGGACAGGGGTTTTAACAGATACGCAGTATTTT.

CDR3 sequence reads: CASSQVSSEEKLFF. The CDR3 DNA reads as TGTGCCAGCAGTCAAGTATCGTCAGAGGAAAAACTGTTTTTT. This sequence joins TRBV28 and TRBJ1-4; the D is unclear. V was trimmed by 5 bases and J by 8 bases, leaving 15 bases between them. The germline V gene has CDR1 MDHEN and CDR2 SYDVKM. The CDR3 length is 14 residues.

This clone was observed a handful of times. The chain employs TRBV19 and TRBJ2-2; D is unclear. Trimming took off 3 bases at V and 2 bases at J, with 7 bases between the two ends. The germline V gene has CDR1 LNHDA and CDR2 SQIVND (reference sequence). CDR3 length equals 14 residues. CDR3 bases: TGTGCCAGTAGTATCCGCGTAAACACCGGGGAGCTGTTTTTT. This translates into CASSIRVNTGELFF.

This chain joins TRBV18 and TRBJ1-2; no clear D gene. The CDR3 extends over 13 amino acids. The V end lost 1 base, the J end lost 6 bases, and 9 bases lay between the germline ends. Germline V gene lookup returns CDR1 KGHSH and CDR2 LQKENI. The CDR3 spells CASSPQGMHGYTF. CDR3 nucleotide sequence: TGTGCCAGCTCACCACAGGGAATGCATGGCTACACCTTC.

This clone was found a few times. The chain couples TRBV30 to TRBJ1-2; unclear D gene. Between the trimmed V and J ends, which lost 2 bases and 4 bases, there was a span of 11 bases. Germline values: CDR1 GTSNPN, CDR2 SVGIG (reference sequence). The CDR3 covers 13 residues. CDR3 DNA: TGTGCCTGGAGTAAGGGAGTAATCTATGGCTACACCTTC. Encoded protein: CAWSKGVIYGYTF.

This clone has a handful of counts. Other DNA sequences in the same sample also yield this CDR3. The chain recombines TRBV18 with TRBJ2-7; no clear D gene. CDR1 and CDR2 (germline): KGHSH, LQKENI. V was cut by 1 base and J by 0 bases, with 7 bases left in between. CDR3 length: 14 amino acids. The CDR3 nucleotides read TGTGCCAGCTCACCACGAAGAGACTCCTACGAGCAGTACTTC. Its protein product is CASSPRRDSYEQYF.

The V call is TRBV5-4, the J call TRBJ2-3; 14 nucleotides match TRBD2. Per germline, CDR1 SGHNT and CDR2 YYREEE (reference sequence). The CDR3 length is 16 residues. The V and J ends lost 4 bases and 4 bases, in that order; junction bases with no gene match: 5. CDR3 DNA sequence: TGTGCCAGCAGCAAGACTAGCGGGAGGGTGTCAGATACGCAGTATTTT. Translated: CASSKTSGRVSDTQYF.

The chain links TRBV5-6 to TRBJ2-7; D remains ambiguous. The CDR3 is 14 residues long. The germline V gene has CDR1 SGHDT and CDR2 YYEEEE. V shed 4 bases and J shed 0 bases, with 11 bases lying between them. In nucleotides, the CDR3 is TGTGCCAGCAGCGACGGCATGAGCTCCTACGAGCAGTACTTC. The encoded protein is CASSDGMSSYEQYF.

The V gene is TRBV6-1, the J gene TRBJ2-5; D may be TRBD1 or TRBD2 (5 bases each). Germline V gene lookup returns CDR1 MNHNS and CDR2 SASEGT. V was trimmed by 3 bases and J by 5 bases, leaving 22 bases between them. The CDR3 is 17 amino acids. The CDR3 loop reads CASSDPGRRALGETQYF. The CDR3 DNA is TGTGCCAGCAGTGATCCAGGGCGGCGGGCATTAGGGGAGACCCAGTACTTC.

The chain couples TRBV7-8 to TRBJ1-2; D remains unclear. Germline CDR1 reads SGHVS; CDR2 reads FQNEAQ. This CDR3 contains 15 residues. Trimming removed 1 base at V and 3 bases at J, with 12 bases between. CDR3 amino acids: CASSLVPAAYYGYTF. CDR3 DNA sequence: TGTGCCAGCAGCTTAGTTCCCGCAGCGTACTATGGCTACACCTTC.